These 25 T cell receptor beta chains share one sample of origin, sequenced in a study of T cell changes during pregnancy in multiple sclerosis. Method: immunoSEQ multiplex PCR; TCRdb's copy keeps in-frame clones and lacks some. The data contain some 73,000 clones, over 80% of them singletons. This sample comprised peripheral blood, obtained in the third trimester of pregnancy. The receptor set was obtained from a female donor in good health, enrolled as a control in a pregnancy study.

The rearrangement uses TRBV19 and TRBJ2-7, with 11 bases fitting TRBD1. V shed 5 bases, J shed 2 bases, and the junction held 11 bases outside the gene matches. The CDR3 is made up of 17 amino acids. From germline, CDR1 is LNHDA and CDR2 SQIVND (reference sequence). The CDR3 spells CASSLRGTGQGAYEQYF. CDR3 nucleotides: TGTGCCAGTAGTCTTCGAGGAACGGGACAGGGGGCCTACGAGCAGTACTTC.

The chain has TRBV10-3 and TRBJ2-1, with D perhaps TRBD2 (5 bases). The CDR3 has 14 amino acids. Germline lookup yields CDR1 ENHRY and CDR2 SYGVKD. The germline V and J ends were trimmed by 4 bases and 9 bases, with 16 bases remaining between them. CDR3: CAISVLGPEGEQFF. Here the CDR3 DNA reads TGTGCCATCAGTGTTCTAGGCCCTGAGGGTGAGCAGTTCTTC.

V gene TRBV9 combines with J gene TRBJ2-3; 11 bases match TRBD2. In germline, CDR1 is SGDLS, CDR2 YYNGEE. This CDR3 is 16 amino acids long. The V and J ends lost 4 bases and 2 bases, in that order; junction bases with no gene match: 6. The CDR3 here is CASSLRLAGFTDTQYF. The CDR3 nucleotides read TGTGCCAGCAGCCTACGACTAGCGGGGTTCACAGATACGCAGTATTTT.

This chain uses TRBV19 with TRBJ1-2; 10 nucleotides match TRBD1. The germline V gene encodes CDR1 LNHDA and CDR2 SQIVND (reference sequence). The CDR3 length is 16 residues. V shed 5 bases, J shed 3 bases, and the junction held 9 bases outside the gene matches. CDR3 in DNA: TGTGCCAGTAGTCATACGGGACAGGGGAATGACTATGGCTACACCTTC. Translated, it gives CASSHTGQGNDYGYTF.

This sequence joins TRBV6-6 and TRBJ2-7; 7 nucleotides match TRBD2. The length of the CDR3 is 15 residues. Germline values: CDR1 MNHNY, CDR2 SVGAGI (reference sequence). With 5 bases clipped from V and 1 base from J, the junction kept 8 bases outside the gene matches. The CDR3 region is CASSHPGGTSYEQYF. In nucleotides, the CDR3 is TGTGCCAGCAGTCACCCCGGGGGGACGTCCTACGAGCAGTACTTC.

The DNA for the CDR3 is TGTGCCAGCAGCTCCCCTACTACCCCCTACGAGCAGTACTTC. Its translation is CASSSPTTPYEQYF. The gene calls are TRBV13 and TRBJ2-7; D gene ambiguous. In germline, CDR1 is PRHDT, CDR2 FYEKMQ (reference sequence). This CDR3 region has 14 residues. Trimming stripped 4 bases from V and 2 bases from J, with 12 bases between.

On this clone itself: The junction does not match germline at one end; this may be a read error. This chain links TRBV27 with TRBJ2-7, with 7 bases lining up with TRBD1. This CDR3 is 12 amino acids long. CDR1 is MNHEY, CDR2 SMNVEV, per germline (reference sequence). The CDR3, as DNA: TGTGCCAGCCCCATAGAGGGACAGCAAAATATATTC. It encodes CASPIEGQQNIF.

The chain recombines TRBV6-1 with TRBJ2-7, with 10 bases identical to TRBD1. Germline lookup yields CDR1 MNHNS and CDR2 SASEGT. The CDR3 covers 16 residues. Germline trimming cut 3 bases from V and 6 bases from J; bases unmatched to any gene: 11. The CDR3, as DNA: TGTGCCAGCAGTGACCCGGGACAGGGGCGACCGCTCGAGCAGTACTTC. Translating it yields CASSDPGQGRPLEQYF.

The chain joins TRBV5-1 to TRBJ2-7; 8 bases align to TRBD2. This CDR3 region has 14 residues. J was trimmed by 2 bases and V by 2 bases; bases with no gene match: 3. Germline values: CDR1 SGHRS, CDR2 YFSETQ. The CDR3 coding sequence is TGCGCCAGCAGCTTACTAGCGGCCCCCTACGAGCAGTACTTC. Translated: CASSLLAAPYEQYF.

J is TRBJ2-5 and V is TRBV7-6; D is ambiguous. V lost 1 base to trimming and J lost 1 base, with 13 bases between them. Germline V gives CDR1 SGHVS, CDR2 FNYEAQ. The CDR3 consists of 16 residues. CDR3 in DNA: TGTGCCAGCAGCTTAGTGGGCCACACAACCCAAGAGACCCAGTACTTC. It codes for CASSLVGHTTQETQYF.

The J gene is TRBJ1-5, the V gene TRBV7-8, with D perhaps TRBD1 (5 bases). Germline V gene sequence: CDR1 SGHVS, CDR2 FQNEAQ. This CDR3 contains 14 residues. V lost 5 bases and J lost 5, with 13 bases in between. The CDR3 sequence: CASSPRTGDQPQHF. The CDR3, as DNA: TGTGCCAGCAGCCCACGAACAGGAGATCAGCCCCAGCATTTT.

In its sample, this clone was seen once. The chain has TRBV27 and TRBJ1-1; D may be TRBD1 (5 bases). Germline CDR1 MNHEY, CDR2 SMNVEV (reference sequence). The CDR3 spans 14 residues. Deletions cut 3 bases from V and 0 bases from J, with 8 bases between. CDR3 loop: CASSLTVMNTEAFF. Here the CDR3 DNA reads TGTGCCAGCAGTTTGACAGTCATGAACACTGAAGCTTTCTTT.

The CDR3 spells CASRDPGQGYYEQYF. In DNA form, the CDR3 reads TGTGCCAGCAGGGACCCGGGACAGGGTTACTACGAGCAGTACTTC. The rearrangement links TRBV2 to TRBJ2-7; 9 positions match TRBD1. The V and J ends lost 6 bases and 3 bases, in that order; junction bases with no gene match: 9. Looked up from germline, CDR1 is SNHLY and CDR2 is FYNNEI. This CDR3 is built from 15 residues.

This clone was counted once. This sequence joins TRBV5-1 and TRBJ2-3; the match to TRBD2 covers 7 bases. Germline V gene lookup returns CDR1 SGHRS and CDR2 YFSETQ. This CDR3 has 16 residues. Germline trimming cut 0 bases from V and 0 bases from J; bases unmatched to any gene: 4. The CDR3 is CASSLEASGSTDTQYF. For the CDR3, the DNA is TGCGCCAGCAGCTTGGAGGCTAGCGGTAGCACAGATACGCAGTATTTT.

This chain connects TRBV6-1 to TRBJ2-1; TRBD2 might be the D (7 bases). Germline CDR1 reads MNHNS; CDR2 reads SASEGT. This CDR3 contains 13 residues. Trimming cost V 8 bases and J 5 bases, with 13 bases left between them. Here the CDR3 DNA reads TGTGCCAGCGACCTGGGGGGGCACAATGAGCAGTTCTTC. Amino acids: CASDLGGHNEQFF.

The chain uses TRBV11-3 and TRBJ2-2, with TRBD2 matching over 12 bases. This CDR3 is 17 amino acids long. The germline CDR1 and CDR2 sequences are SGHNT and YENEEA. Trimming took 5 bases from V and 5 from J; bases not matched to a gene: 9. The CDR3 region is CASSPRLAGDRTGELFF. As DNA, the CDR3 is TGTGCCAGCAGCCCTCGACTAGCGGGAGATAGGACCGGGGAGCTGTTTTTT.

A word on this clone: The same CDR3 also results from other DNA sequences found in this sample. The chain is built from TRBV6-5 and TRBJ1-5; D perhaps matches TRBD1 (5 bases). Germline V gives CDR1 MNHEY, CDR2 SVGAGI. The CDR3 has 15 amino acids. V lost 8 bases to trimming and J lost 6 bases, with 20 bases between them. The DNA for the CDR3 is TGTGCCAGCTCGACGGGGTGGGGGGGGAGTCAGCCCCAGCATTTT. As protein: CASSTGWGGSQPQHF.

V gene TRBV9 combines with J gene TRBJ2-7; D is perhaps TRBD2 (5 bases). With 3 bases removed from V and 2 bases from J, the gap between germline ends came to 9 bases. Germline V gives CDR1 SGDLS, CDR2 YYNGEE. This CDR3 has 13 amino acids. CDR3: CASSASGTYEQYF. DNA for the CDR3: TGTGCCAGCAGCGCGAGCGGAACCTACGAGCAGTACTTC.

The V call is TRBV7-6, the J call TRBJ2-3, with D perhaps TRBD1 (6 bases). V was trimmed by 5 bases and J by 0 bases, leaving 12 bases between them. Per the germline V gene, CDR1 is SGHVS and CDR2 is FNYEAQ. The CDR3 runs 15 residues. The CDR3 protein is CASSTDSSSTDTQYF. The DNA of the CDR3 is TGTGCCAGCAGCACGGACAGCTCTAGCACAGATACGCAGTATTTT. The full variable domain, with the rest looked up from reference TRBV7-6 and TRBJ2-3, is GAGVSQSPRYKVTKRGQDVALRCDPISGHVSLYWYRQALGQGPEFLTYFNYEAQQDKSGLPNDRFSAERPEGSISTLTIQRTEQRDSAMYRCASSTDSSSTDTQYFGPGTRLTVL.

The chain's CDR3 is CASSQGSLLNTEAFF. The CDR3 DNA reads as TGCGCCAGCAGCCAAGGGAGTCTCCTGAACACTGAAGCTTTCTTT. The V gene is TRBV4-1, the J gene TRBJ1-1; D unclear. V was shortened by 1 base and J by 0 bases, with 9 bases between the two germline ends. The CDR3 has 15 residues. The germline CDR1 and CDR2 sequences are MGHRA and YSYEKL.

This sequence joins TRBV23-1 and TRBJ1-1; tentatively, D is TRBD1 (5 bases). TRBV23-1 is flagged as an ORF with uncertain function. V lost 2 bases to trimming and J lost 1 base, with 11 bases between them. This CDR3 is 15 amino acids long. DNA for the CDR3: TGCGCCAGCAGTCAACTCGCCGGGGGGAACACTGAAGCTTTCTTT. The encoded protein is CASSQLAGGNTEAFF.

The CDR3 DNA sequence: TGTGCCAGCAGCTTAGGAGGGATAGCGGGGGGTCGTCAAGAGACCCAGTACTTC. Its protein product is CASSLGGIAGGRQETQYF. The V call is TRBV7-7, the J call TRBJ2-5; TRBD2 agrees at 10 bases. J gave up 2 bases and V 1 base, and 10 bases lay outside the gene matches. The CDR3 is made up of 18 amino acids. CDR1 and CDR2 from the germline V gene are SSHAT and FNYEAQ (reference sequence).

The chain uses TRBV5-1 and TRBJ1-3; D remains unclear. Trimming took off 1 base at V and 9 bases at J, with 17 bases between the two ends. The CDR3 has 15 residues. Germline CDR1 and CDR2: SGHRS and YFSETQ. CDR3: CASSLSPGGSGTIYF. The CDR3 DNA follows: TGCGCCAGCAGCTTGAGTCCGGGTGGCTCGGGCACCATATATTTT.

The chain combines TRBV4-2 with TRBJ2-7, with D possibly matching TRBD1 (7 bases). The length of the CDR3 is 15 residues. The germline V gene has CDR1 LGHNA and CDR2 YNFKEQ. V was shortened by 5 bases and J by 0 bases, with 14 bases between the two germline ends. Here the CDR3 reads CASSDPGGSSYEQYF. CDR3 bases: TGTGCCAGCAGCGATCCAGGGGGGAGCTCCTACGAGCAGTACTTC.

This clone appeared a single time. The chain joins TRBV21-1 to TRBJ2-7; the D segment call TRBD1 is taken from the table without a DNA check. TRBV21-1 represents a pseudogene. This CDR3 region has 15 residues. The CDR3 DNA is TGTGCCAGCAGCCACAGACAGGGTTCGATTTACGAGCAGTACTTC. The encoded protein is CASSHRQGSIYEQYF.